Here is one T cell receptor beta chain with its context. Its antigen is unidentified. Vbeta (60) and Jbeta (13) primers were used in the PCR. Generated by immunoSEQ multiplex PCR, the TCRdb table keeps only in-frame clones and is missing some. This sample yields approximately 140,000 clones, of which about four fifths are seen a single time; roughly 4.5% belongs to the top ten. Trimming removed 0 bases from V and 8 bases from J, with 11 bases in between. The CDR3 sequence is 14 residues long. Germline CDR1 LGHNA, CDR2 YNFKEQ. The data were obtained in a study of cytomegalovirus exposure and HLA in healthy donors. In the study overall: A prior study identified 117 million unique TCR beta sequences from some 180 million T cells.

Whole-study results and caveats: Later analysis demonstrated an association between a missense DCLRE1C variant and TCR beta V- and J-gene trimming.

The source material was PBMCs. This TCR derives from a man aged 35 to 55 in good health and CMV-seropositive. V is TRBV4-2 and J is TRBJ2-4; perhaps TRBD2 as D (5 bases). This CDR3 reads CASSQDGIGDIQYF. CDR3 DNA: TGTGCCAGCAGCCAAGATGGAATCGGGGACATTCAGTACTTC.